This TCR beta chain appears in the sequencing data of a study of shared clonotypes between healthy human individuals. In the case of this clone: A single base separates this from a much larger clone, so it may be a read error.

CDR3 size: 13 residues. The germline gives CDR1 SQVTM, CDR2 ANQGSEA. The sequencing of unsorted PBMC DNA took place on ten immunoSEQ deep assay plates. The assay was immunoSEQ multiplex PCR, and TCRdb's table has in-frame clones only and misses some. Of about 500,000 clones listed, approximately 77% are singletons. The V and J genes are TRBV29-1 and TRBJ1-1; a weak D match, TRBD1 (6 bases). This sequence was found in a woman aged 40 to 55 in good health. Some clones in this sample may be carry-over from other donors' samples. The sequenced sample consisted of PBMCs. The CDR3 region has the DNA TGCATCGGCGCTACAGGGATGAACACTGAAGCTTTCTTT. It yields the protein CIGATGMNTEAFF.